These 29 T cell receptor beta chains originate from one sample sequenced in a study of cytomegalovirus exposure and HLA in healthy donors. PCR used 60 Vbeta primers and 13 Jbeta primers. Profiled with immunoSEQ multiplex PCR; TCRdb holds only in-frame clones, not every one. The repertoire holds roughly 200,000 clones, with over 80% as singletons. Sequenced material: PBMCs. All receptors come from a boy between 2 and 10 years old in good health and CMV-seronegative.

The J gene is TRBJ1-2, the V gene TRBV7-6; TRBD1 aligns across 10 bases. J lost 8 bases, V lost 6 bases, and 3 bases had no gene match. From germline, CDR1 is SGHVS and CDR2 FNYEAQ. There are 12 residues in the CDR3. CDR3 nucleotides: TGTGCCAGCAGGGGGACAGGGGTCGGCTACACCTTC. The encoded protein is CASRGTGVGYTF.

A few counts support this clone. The chain carries TRBV15 and TRBJ2-7; D might be TRBD2 (6 bases). V was trimmed by 1 base and J by 4 bases, leaving 14 bases between them. This CDR3 is 15 amino acids long. CDR1 is LNHNV and CDR2 is YYDKDF in the germline V gene (reference sequence). CDR3 residues: CATSRGRGLSYEQYF. In DNA, the CDR3 is TGTGCCACCAGCAGAGGACGGGGACTGAGTTACGAGCAGTACTTC.

The J gene is TRBJ1-6, the V gene TRBV6-1, with TRBD1 as a possible D gene (5 bases). This CDR3 contains 17 residues. Germline CDR1 is MNHNS and CDR2 is SASEGT. V lost 4 bases and J lost 0, with 13 bases in between. CDR3 sequence: CASSGARESSYNSPLHF. The CDR3 DNA reads as TGTGCCAGCAGTGGAGCCAGGGAAAGCTCCTATAATTCACCCCTCCACTTT.

This chain connects TRBV9 to TRBJ2-5; 7 positions match TRBD2. CDR1 SGDLS and CDR2 YYNGEE come from the germline V gene. This CDR3 spans 15 amino acids. V lost 4 bases to trimming and J lost 1 base; unmatched junction nucleotides: 7. The CDR3 reads CASSRRGSSQETQYF. The CDR3, as DNA: TGTGCCAGCAGCCGGCGGGGGAGCAGCCAAGAGACCCAGTACTTC.

The chain links TRBV12-5 to TRBJ1-2; D call uncertain. Trimming shortened V by 2 bases and J by 8 bases, and 12 bases separated the two germline ends. The CDR3 length is 13 residues. Germline V lookup: CDR1 LGHNT, CDR2 FRNRAP. The CDR3, as DNA: TGTGCTAGTGGTTTGAACGGGGAGACGGGCTACACCTTC. Its protein product is CASGLNGETGYTF.

This chain uses TRBV13 with TRBJ2-1; 9 nucleotides agree with TRBD2. The CDR3 extends over 14 amino acids. Per germline, CDR1 PRHDT and CDR2 FYEKMQ (reference sequence). V shed 3 bases, J shed 8 bases, and the junction held 5 bases outside the gene matches. Here the CDR3 DNA reads TGTGCCAGCAGCTTGACTAGCGGACTCGATGAGCAGTTCTTC. Translation gives CASSLTSGLDEQFF.

This sequence joins TRBV9 and TRBJ2-5; TRBD2 matches at 13 bases. The germline CDR1 and CDR2 sequences are SGDLS and YYNGEE. With V trimmed by 4 bases and J by 5 bases, 8 bases remained unmatched. The CDR3 is 16 residues long. The CDR3 sequence is CASSPGTSGVMETQYF. The CDR3 DNA sequence: TGTGCCAGCAGCCCTGGGACTAGCGGGGTCATGGAGACCCAGTACTTC.

The chain employs TRBV27 and TRBJ2-5, with D unclear. The CDR3 runs to 16 residues. CDR1 is MNHEY, CDR2 SMNVEV, per germline (reference sequence). Trimming cost V 5 bases and J 5 bases, with 21 bases left between them. Written as DNA, the CDR3 is TGTGCCAGCAGTCCATCGAGAGTTAACGTAGAGGAGACCCAGTACTTC. Its translation is CASSPSRVNVEETQYF.

J is TRBJ2-5 and V is TRBV5-4, with D hard to call. The V gene's germline CDR1 is SGHNT and CDR2 YYREEE (reference sequence). V lost 3 bases to trimming and J lost 4 bases, with 7 bases between them. The CDR3 has 12 residues. This CDR3 reads CASSWPGETQYF. As DNA, the CDR3 is TGTGCCAGCAGCTGGCCTGGAGAGACCCAGTACTTC. The complete variable domain, with remaining parts taken from reference TRBV5-4 and TRBJ2-5, reads ETGVTQSPTHLIKTRGQQVTLRCSSQSGHNTVSWYQQALGQGPQFIFQYYREEENGRGNFPPRFSGLQFPNYSSELNVNALELDDSALYLCASSWPGETQYFGPGTRLLVL.

This chain uses TRBV27 with TRBJ1-1; D is perhaps TRBD1 (6 bases). Germline V gene data show CDR1 as MNHEY and CDR2 as SMNVEV (reference sequence). CDR3 size: 15 residues. Trimming removed 5 bases at V and 3 bases at J, with 16 bases between. The CDR3, as DNA: TGTGCCAGCAGTACTCGGGGGAGGGGGGACACTGAAGCTTTCTTT. The encoded protein is CASSTRGRGDTEAFF.

This chain links TRBV5-1 with TRBJ1-1; the D gene is possibly TRBD1 (6 bases). This CDR3 spans 13 amino acids. The V end lost 7 bases, the J end lost 1 base, and 11 bases lay between the germline ends. Germline assignment: CDR1 SGHRS and CDR2 YFSETQ. The CDR3 protein is CASQFRGNTEAFF. In DNA, the CDR3 is TGCGCCAGCCAGTTCAGGGGGAACACTGAAGCTTTCTTT.

This clone came up once. The chain recombines TRBV5-6 with TRBJ1-2; TRBD1 aligns across 9 bases. Germline V gives CDR1 SGHDT, CDR2 YYEEEE. The CDR3 consists of 15 residues. V trimming: 0 bases; J trimming: 6 bases; junction bases outside the gene matches: 6. The CDR3 DNA reads TGTGCCAGCAGCTTGGCCTTCGACAGGGGGGATGGCTACACCTTC. Its protein is CASSLAFDRGDGYTF.

The chain recombines TRBV25-1 with TRBJ2-7; 7 positions agree with TRBD1. This CDR3 contains 15 residues. Looked up from germline, CDR1 is MGHDK and CDR2 is SYGVNS. With 6 bases clipped from V and 1 base from J, the junction kept 9 bases outside the gene matches. The CDR3 coding sequence is TGTGCCAGCAGGGATGGGACAGACCTATCCTACGAGCAGTACTTC. Translated: CASRDGTDLSYEQYF.

DNA for the CDR3: TGTGCCAGCAGCTTTGGGGGGAGCTATGGCTACACCTTC. Its protein is CASSFGGSYGYTF. V gene TRBV13 combines with J gene TRBJ1-2; tentatively, D is TRBD1 (5 bases). The CDR3 runs 13 residues. The germline CDR1 and CDR2 sequences are PRHDT and FYEKMQ (reference sequence). V was shortened by 3 bases and J by 4 bases, with 9 bases between the two germline ends.

This chain joins TRBV19 and TRBJ1-5; 7 bases are a match to TRBD1. The CDR3 has 19 amino acids. The V segment lost 5 bases and the J segment 0 bases; nucleotides outside the gene matches: 16. From germline, CDR1 is LNHDA and CDR2 SQIVND (reference sequence). CDR3 sequence (DNA): TGTGCCAGTAGTCTGGGACAGATAACAACATTCTATAGCAATCAGCCCCAGCATTTT. Translating it yields CASSLGQITTFYSNQPQHF.

The CDR3 region is CASSSGELRDEQFF. DNA for the CDR3: TGTGCCAGCAGCTCAGGGGAACTCAGGGATGAGCAGTTCTTC. The rearrangement uses TRBV5-5 and TRBJ2-1, with TRBD1 as a possible D gene (6 bases). The CDR3 contains 14 residues. Germline V lookup: CDR1 SGHKS, CDR2 YYEKEE (reference sequence). With 3 bases removed from V and 8 bases from J, the gap between germline ends came to 15 bases.

This clone was picked up a small number of times. V is TRBV6-4 and J is TRBJ2-1; D not resolved. The V end was cut by 4 bases, the J end by 2 bases, with 12 bases between. This CDR3 contains 15 residues. Germline CDR1 and CDR2: MRHNA and SNTAGT. The CDR3 DNA sequence: TGTGCCAGCAGTGCATCTTTTGGCCCCTACAATGAGCAGTTCTTC. This encodes CASSASFGPYNEQFF.

This rearrangement joins TRBV19 to TRBJ2-3; D gene unclear. The V gene lost 1 base and the J gene lost 4 bases, with 9 bases spanning the gap. This CDR3 is built from 14 residues. CDR1 LNHDA and CDR2 SQIVND come from the germline V gene (reference sequence). CDR3 residues: CASSIVSSSDTQYF. The CDR3 DNA sequence: TGTGCCAGTAGTATAGTGTCTTCTTCAGATACGCAGTATTTT.

This clone has only a few counts. V gene TRBV30 combines with J gene TRBJ1-1; 10 bases line up with TRBD1. Germline lookup yields CDR1 GTSNPN and CDR2 SVGIG (reference sequence). The ends lost 3 bases at V and 2 bases at J; junction bases unmatched: 3. The CDR3 is 14 residues long. The DNA for the CDR3 is TGTGCCTGGAGCATGACAGGGGGCAACACTGAAGCTTTCTTT. Its protein is CAWSMTGGNTEAFF.

The V gene is TRBV6-5, the J gene TRBJ1-6; 9 bases match TRBD1. This CDR3 has 15 amino acids. Germline V gene lookup returns CDR1 MNHEY and CDR2 SVGAGI. The ends lost 4 bases at V and 7 bases at J; junction bases unmatched: 5. CDR3 residues: CASSSGTGRNSPLHF. Here the CDR3 DNA reads TGTGCCAGCAGTTCCGGGACAGGGCGGAATTCACCCCTCCACTTT.

The chain couples TRBV5-6 to TRBJ2-7; TRBD2 matches at 8 bases. The CDR3 is made up of 14 amino acids. The ends lost 5 bases at V and 2 bases at J; junction bases unmatched: 6. Germline CDR1 is SGHDT and CDR2 is YYEEEE. The chain's CDR3 is CASSPLAGTYEQYF. In DNA form, the CDR3 reads TGTGCCAGCAGTCCTCTAGCGGGTACCTACGAGCAGTACTTC.

The rearrangement links TRBV25-1 to TRBJ1-1; 7 nucleotides agree with TRBD1. V was clipped by 6 bases and J by 4 bases; unmatched bases: 14. CDR3 length: 16 residues. Germline-derived CDR1 and CDR2 are MGHDK and SYGVNS. CDR3 region: CASSADDLAGGTEAFF. The CDR3 bases are TGTGCCAGCAGCGCCGATGACCTTGCAGGGGGCACTGAAGCTTTCTTT.

This chain joins TRBV27 and TRBJ2-7; 8 bases are a match to TRBD1. Germline CDR1 MNHEY, CDR2 SMNVEV (reference sequence). The CDR3 totals 14 residues. J lost 3 bases, V lost 4 bases, and 5 bases had no gene match. The CDR3 DNA reads as TGTGCCAGCAGTTCGACAGGGGCCTTCTACGAGCAGTACTTC. This encodes CASSSTGAFYEQYF.

The chain recombines TRBV11-2 with TRBJ2-7; D not certain. Germline V lookup: CDR1 SGHAT, CDR2 FQNNGV. With 6 bases removed from V and 3 bases from J, the gap between germline ends came to 6 bases. The CDR3 is 11 residues long. CDR3 bases: TGTGCCAGCAGTGACTTCTACGAGCAGTACTTC. This sequence encodes CASSDFYEQYF.

The rearrangement links TRBV29-1 to TRBJ2-5; tentative D call: TRBD1 (5 bases). The DNA end is more similar to TRBJ2-7, so the J call may be wrong. The CDR3 spans 13 residues. Germline values: CDR1 SQVTM, CDR2 ANQGSEA. The DNA for the CDR3 is TGCAGCGTGCTGCAACCAGGGAACTACGAGCAGTACTTC. Protein sequence: CSVLQPGNYEQYF.

CDR3 DNA sequence: TGTGCCAGCAGCTCCCTGGGTCTAGCGGGACGCACCGGGGAGCTGTTTTTT. It is translated as CASSSLGLAGRTGELFF. The V gene is TRBV11-2, the J gene TRBJ2-2, with 9 bases that match TRBD2. Germline CDR1 SGHAT, CDR2 FQNNGV. This CDR3 is 17 amino acids long. The ends lost 4 bases at V and 4 bases at J; junction bases unmatched: 10.

This clone has only a few counts. The V and J genes are TRBV6-4 and TRBJ1-1; D is unclear. V lost 10 bases, J lost 3 bases, and 15 bases lay in between. The germline gives CDR1 MRHNA, CDR2 SNTAGT. This CDR3 is built from 13 residues. CDR3 nucleotide sequence: TGTGCCACCTTTCATCTAGGTCACACTGAAGCTTTCTTT. This encodes CATFHLGHTEAFF.

The chain is built from TRBV5-1 and TRBJ2-7; 10 bases line up with TRBD1. V gave up 4 bases and J gave up 5 bases; unmatched junction bases: 12. From germline, CDR1 is SGHRS and CDR2 YFSETQ. The CDR3 length is 16 residues. CDR3 coding DNA: TGCGCCAGCAGCCCGTACCGACAGGGGGCAGGGGACGAGCAGTACTTC. It yields the protein CASSPYRQGAGDEQYF.

The V and J genes are TRBV7-2 and TRBJ2-7; 7 bases are shared with TRBD1. The CDR3 totals 13 residues. V shed 6 bases and J 1 base; nucleotides not matched to a gene: 3. Germline loops: CDR1 SGHTA, CDR2 FQGNSA. CDR3: CASSYRGSYEQYF. Here the CDR3 DNA reads TGTGCCAGCAGTTACAGGGGTTCCTACGAGCAGTACTTC.